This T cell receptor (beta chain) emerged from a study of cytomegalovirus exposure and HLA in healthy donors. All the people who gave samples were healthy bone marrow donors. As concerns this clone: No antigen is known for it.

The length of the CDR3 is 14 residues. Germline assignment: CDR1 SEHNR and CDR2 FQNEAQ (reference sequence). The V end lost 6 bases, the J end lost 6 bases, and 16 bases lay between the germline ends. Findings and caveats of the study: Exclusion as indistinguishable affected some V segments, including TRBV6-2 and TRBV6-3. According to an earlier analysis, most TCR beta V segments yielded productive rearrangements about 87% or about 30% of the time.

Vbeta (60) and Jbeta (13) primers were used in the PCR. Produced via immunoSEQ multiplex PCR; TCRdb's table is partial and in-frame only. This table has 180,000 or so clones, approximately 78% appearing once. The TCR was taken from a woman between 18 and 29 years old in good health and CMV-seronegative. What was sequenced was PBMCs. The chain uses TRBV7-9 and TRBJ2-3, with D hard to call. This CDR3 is CASRSLERTDTQYF. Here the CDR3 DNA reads TGTGCCAGCAGATCCCTAGAGAGAACCGATACGCAGTATTTT.